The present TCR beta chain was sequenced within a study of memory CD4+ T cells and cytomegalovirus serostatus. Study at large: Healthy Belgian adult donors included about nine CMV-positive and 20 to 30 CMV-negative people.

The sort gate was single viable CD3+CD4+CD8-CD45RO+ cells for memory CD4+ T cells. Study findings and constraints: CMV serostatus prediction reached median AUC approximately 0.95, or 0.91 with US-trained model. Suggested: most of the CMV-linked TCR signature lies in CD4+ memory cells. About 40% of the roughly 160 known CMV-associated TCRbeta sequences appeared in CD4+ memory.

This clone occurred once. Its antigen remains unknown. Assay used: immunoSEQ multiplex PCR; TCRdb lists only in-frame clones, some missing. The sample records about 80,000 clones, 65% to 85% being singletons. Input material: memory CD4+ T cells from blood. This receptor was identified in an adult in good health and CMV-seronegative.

This CDR3 reads CATSRDPAGEAFF. The CDR3 DNA is TGTGCCACCAGCAGAGATCCAGCCGGGGAAGCTTTCTTT. The chain carries TRBV15 and TRBJ1-1; D call uncertain. Germline V gives CDR1 LNHNV, CDR2 YYDKDF (reference sequence). The germline V and J ends were trimmed by 0 bases and 8 bases, with 10 bases remaining between them. The CDR3 loop spans 13 amino acids.